These T cell receptor beta chains were read from a single sample in a study of regulatory T cells in long-lasting Graves disease. TCRdb re-derived calls from the multiplex PCR reads in MiXCR, one entry per CDR3 protein. The data contain some 560,000 distinct CDR3 sequences, approximately 16% of them singletons. This sample also appeared in a second study, on T cells in Graves' hyperthyroidism and ophthalmopathy.

The specimen comprised peripheral blood mononuclear cells (PBMCs), sampled at new diagnosis, from a patient treated with antithyroid drugs. The receptors were sampled from a woman aged 40 to 65 with Graves disease. Each CDR3 is given with its conserved first and last residue. Each record gives: J gene, V gene, clone size, D gene, CDR3 DNA, CDR3 protein. The D gene is left open where the match is weak. Only part of the rows carry a size: once, few, many, or a class if the clone is expanded.

>TRBJ2-1|TRBV5-4|-|-
TGTGCCAGCACCTCGACGGTATACAATGAGCAGTTCTTC
CASTSTVYNEQFF
>TRBJ1-5|TRBV19|many|TRBD1
TGTGCCAGTAGTATAGATTGGACAGGGCGTAATCAGCCCCAGCATTTT
CASSIDWTGRNQPQHF
>TRBJ1-1|TRBV15|many|-
TGTGCCACCAGCAGAGGTACCAGCACTGAAGCTTTCTTT
CATSRGTSTEAFF
>TRBJ2-3|TRBV29-1|many|-
TGCAGCTCCCGGGGCTACACGGGGGATACGCAGTATTTT
CSSRGYTGDTQYF
>TRBJ2-7|TRBV30|-|-
TGTGCCTGGGGTTCCGGACGACAGCAGTCCTACGAGCAGTACTTC
CAWGSGRQQSYEQYF
>TRBJ2-1|TRBV20-1|many|TRBD2
TGCAGTGCTAGAGATCCAGCGGGGGGATACAATGAGCAGTTCTTC
CSARDPAGGYNEQFF
>TRBJ2-1|TRBV7-9|few|TRBD2
TGTGCCAGCAGCTCACGGGGGGGCCCCTACAATGAGCAGTTCTTC
CASSSRGGPYNEQFF
>TRBJ1-1|TRBV6-1|few|-
TGTGCCAGCATTCAAGGGGCAGCCTTGAACACTGAAGCTTTCTTT
CASIQGAALNTEAFF
>TRBJ2-1|TRBV7-3|few|-
TGTGCCAGCAGCTCCACCGGGCGCCAGCAGTTCTTC
CASSSTGRQQFF
>TRBJ2-2|TRBV15|-|-
TGTGCCACCATGAGCAGGGGAGAGACCGGGGAGCTGTTTTTT
CATMSRGETGELFF
>TRBJ1-1|TRBV29-1|-|-
TGCAGCGTTGAACGGGGGGGGTTTGAAGCTTTCTTT
CSVERGGFEAFF
>TRBJ1-5|TRBV3-1|many|-
TGTGCCAGCAGCCAATTCCAAGATCAGCCCCAGCATTTT
CASSQFQDQPQHF
>TRBJ1-3|TRBV6-1|many|-
TGTGCCAGCAGTCCCTGGACAGCTGGAAACACCATATATTTT
CASSPWTAGNTIYF
>TRBJ2-3|TRBV11-2|many|TRBD2
TGTGCCAGCAGCTTAGTGGCGGGGGGTTACACAGATACGCAGTATTTT
CASSLVAGGYTDTQYF
>TRBJ2-7|TRBV7-6|-|TRBD2
TGTGCCAGCAGCGAGGGGACTAACCCAGGGGAGCAGTACTTC
CASSEGTNPGEQYF
>TRBJ1-1|TRBV18|many|TRBD1
TGTGCCAGCTCACAGATTCCGGGACAGCTCACTGAAGCTTTCTTT
CASSQIPGQLTEAFF
>TRBJ2-2|TRBV6-5|many|-
TGTGCCAGCAGTTACTGGGCAGGGGTTACCGGGGAGCTGTTTTTT
CASSYWAGVTGELFF
>TRBJ1-4|TRBV7-6|-|TRBD1
TGTGCCAGCAGCGTCTGGACAGGGAGCAGAGAAAAACTGTTTTTT
CASSVWTGSREKLFF
>TRBJ2-7|TRBV7-9|-|TRBD1
TGTGCCAGCAGCTTAGCGGGGGCAGGGGGCACCTACGAGCAGTACTTC
CASSLAGAGGTYEQYF
>TRBJ1-2|TRBV25-1|-|TRBD1
TGTGCCAGCCGACAGGGAGGAGCTAACTATGGCTACACCTTC
CASRQGGANYGYTF
>TRBJ2-1|TRBV5-1|few|-
TGCGCCAGCAGCTTGGTTATTCTGGCAGTCAGGTCGAATGAGCAGTTCTTC
CASSLVILAVRSNEQFF
>TRBJ2-2|TRBV12-3/TRBV12-4|-|-
TGTGCCAGCAGTTTTGCAGGGTCCGGGGAGCTGTTTTTT
CASSFAGSGELFF
>TRBJ2-6|TRBV6-2/TRBV6-3|-|TRBD1
TGTGCCAGCAGCTTGGACAGGGCCTCCTTCTCTGGGGCCAACGTCCTGACTTTC
CASSLDRASFSGANVLTF
>TRBJ1-6|TRBV2|many|-
TGTGCCAGCAGTGTTGTCAGGGAAGATTCACCCCTCCACTTT
CASSVVREDSPLHF
>TRBJ2-5|TRBV7-9|-|TRBD2
TGTGCCAGCAGCCCCCTCCCTGGCGGGGGAGCCTATCAAGAGACCCAGTACTTC
CASSPLPGGGAYQETQYF
>TRBJ2-5|TRBV4-1|few|-
TGCGCCAGCAGCCACAGACAGGAAATGGAGACCCAGTACTTC
CASSHRQEMETQYF
>TRBJ2-7|TRBV11-2|many|-
TGTGCCAGCAGCTTGTTGGGCAGGGGGGCCTACGAGCAGTACTTC
CASSLLGRGAYEQYF
>TRBJ2-1|TRBV11-3|many|-
TGTGCCAGCAGCAAGGACAGAGCCGACTACAATGAGCAGTTCTTC
CASSKDRADYNEQFF
>TRBJ1-2|TRBV4-1|-|TRBD1
TGCGCCAGCAGCCCCGGACAGGGGGAGGCCTATGGCTACACCTTC
CASSPGQGEAYGYTF
>TRBJ2-1|TRBV6-1|many|-
TGTGCCAGCAGCCGACACGGGGATGAGCAGTTCTTC
CASSRHGDEQFF
>TRBJ1-6|TRBV3-1|many|-
TGTGCCAGCAGCCTCCCATTGGAAAATTCACCCCTCCACTTT
CASSLPLENSPLHF
>TRBJ2-7|TRBV5-1|-|-
TGCGCCAGCAGCTCCGCGGGTTTCCTCGAGCAGTACTTC
CASSSAGFLEQYF
>TRBJ2-7|TRBV20-1|few|TRBD1
TGCAGTGCTAGAGGGGACAGGTCAGCCTACGAGCAGTACTTC
CSARGDRSAYEQYF
>TRBJ1-1|TRBV20-1|many|-
TGCAGTGCTAGAAGGCAGAACACTGAAGCTTTCTTT
CSARRQNTEAFF
>TRBJ2-5|TRBV2|few|-
TGTGCCAGCAGCCCACACTTGTTGGAGACCCAGTACTTC
CASSPHLLETQYF
>TRBJ1-4|TRBV28|few|-
TGTGCCAGCACGGATCGAACGGGGGAAAAACTGTTTTTT
CASTDRTGEKLFF
>TRBJ2-1|TRBV19|many|-
TGTGCCACCGTTGACAGGTTACGAGAGCAGTTCTTC
CATVDRLREQFF
>TRBJ1-1|TRBV12-3/TRBV12-4|many|TRBD1
TGTGCCAGCAGTTTAAGGGACAGGGGAGTGAGAGCTTTCTTT
CASSLRDRGVRAFF
>TRBJ2-1|TRBV11-2|few|TRBD2
TGTGCCAGCAGCCCGCTGGACGGGGGGGGAGGAGAGCAGTTCTTC
CASSPLDGGGGEQFF
>TRBJ2-5|TRBV29-1|many|-
TGCAGCGCCTGTAGGTCATGGCAAGAGACCCAGTACTTC
CSACRSWQETQYF
>TRBJ2-4|TRBV28|many|-
TGTGCCAGCAGTTTTAAGGGGGTACAGTACTTC
CASSFKGVQYF
>TRBJ1-2|TRBV5-6|-|-
TGTGCCAGCAGCTTCTGGCAGGGGCCCCTCTATGGCTCCACCTTC
CASSFWQGPLYGSTF
>TRBJ1-2|TRBV27|few|-
TGTGCCAGCAGTTTATTTCGAACCGCCAACTATGGCTACACCTTC
CASSLFRTANYGYTF
>TRBJ2-1|TRBV4-1|-|-
TGCGCCAGCAGCCAAGGTGATTGGAATGAGCAGTTCTTC
CASSQGDWNEQFF
>TRBJ2-3|TRBV20-1|many|TRBD2
TGCAGTGCTCGGACTAGCGGGGGCGTTGATACGCAGTATTTT
CSARTSGGVDTQYF